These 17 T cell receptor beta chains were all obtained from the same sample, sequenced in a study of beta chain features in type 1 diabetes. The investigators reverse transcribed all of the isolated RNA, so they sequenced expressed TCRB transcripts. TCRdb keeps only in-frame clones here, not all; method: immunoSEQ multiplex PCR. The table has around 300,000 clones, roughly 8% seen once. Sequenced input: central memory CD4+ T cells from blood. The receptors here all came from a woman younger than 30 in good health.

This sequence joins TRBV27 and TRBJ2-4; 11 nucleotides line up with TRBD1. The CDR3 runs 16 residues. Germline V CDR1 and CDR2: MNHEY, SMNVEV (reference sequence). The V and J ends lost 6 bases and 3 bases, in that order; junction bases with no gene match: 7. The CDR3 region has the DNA TGTGCCAGCAGGCGGACAGGGGGCGAGGTCAAAAACATTCAGTACTTC. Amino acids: CASRRTGGEVKNIQYF.

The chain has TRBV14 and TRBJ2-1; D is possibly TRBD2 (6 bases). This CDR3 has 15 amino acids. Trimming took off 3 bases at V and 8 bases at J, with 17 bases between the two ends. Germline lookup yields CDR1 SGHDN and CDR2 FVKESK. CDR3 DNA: TGTGCCAGCAGCCAGTCGGGACTCCCCCTCTATGAGCAGTTCTTC. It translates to CASSQSGLPLYEQFF.

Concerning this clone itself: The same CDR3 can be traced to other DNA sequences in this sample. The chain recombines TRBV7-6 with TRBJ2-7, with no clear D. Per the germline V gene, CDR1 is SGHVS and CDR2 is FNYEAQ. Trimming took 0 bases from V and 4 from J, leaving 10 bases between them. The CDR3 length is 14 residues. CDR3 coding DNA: TGTGCCAGCAGCTTAGCGCCTGCTTCGTACGAGCAGTACTTC. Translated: CASSLAPASYEQYF.

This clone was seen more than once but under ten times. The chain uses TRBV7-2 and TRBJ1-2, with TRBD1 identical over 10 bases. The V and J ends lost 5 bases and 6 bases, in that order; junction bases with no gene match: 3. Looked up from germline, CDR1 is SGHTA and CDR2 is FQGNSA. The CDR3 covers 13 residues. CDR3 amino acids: CASSPGQGNGYTF. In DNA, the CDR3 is TGTGCCAGCAGCCCGGGACAGGGGAATGGCTACACCTTC.

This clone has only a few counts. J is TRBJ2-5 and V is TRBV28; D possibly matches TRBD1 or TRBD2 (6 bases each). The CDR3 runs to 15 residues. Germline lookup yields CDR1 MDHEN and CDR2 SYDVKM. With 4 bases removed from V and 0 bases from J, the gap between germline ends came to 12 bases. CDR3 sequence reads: CASSSRRGYQETQYF. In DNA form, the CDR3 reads TGTGCCAGCAGTTCCAGGAGGGGGTACCAAGAGACCCAGTACTTC. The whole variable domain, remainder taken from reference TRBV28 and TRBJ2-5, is DVKVTQSSRYLVKRTGEKVFLECVQDMDHENMFWYRQDPGLGLRLIYFSYDVKMKEKGDIPEGYSVSREKKERFSLILESASTNQTSMYLCASSSRRGYQETQYFGPGTRLLVL.

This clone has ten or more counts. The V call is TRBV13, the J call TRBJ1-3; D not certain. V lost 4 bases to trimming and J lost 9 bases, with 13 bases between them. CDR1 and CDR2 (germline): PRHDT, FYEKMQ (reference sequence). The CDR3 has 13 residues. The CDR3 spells CASSSSHEGTIYF. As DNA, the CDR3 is TGTGCCAGCAGCTCCTCCCATGAGGGCACCATATATTTT. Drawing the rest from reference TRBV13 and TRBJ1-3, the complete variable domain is AAGVIQSPRHLIKEKRETATLKCYPIPRHDTVYWYQQGPGQDPQFLISFYEKMQSDKGSIPDRFSAQQFSDYHSELNMSSLELGDSALYFCASSSSHEGTIYFGEGSWLTVV.

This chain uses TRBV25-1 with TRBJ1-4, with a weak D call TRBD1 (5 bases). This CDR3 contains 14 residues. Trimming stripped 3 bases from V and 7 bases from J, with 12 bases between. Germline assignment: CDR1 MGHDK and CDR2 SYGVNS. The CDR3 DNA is TGTGCCAGCAGTGATGGCCGGGGGGGTGAAAAACTGTTTTTT. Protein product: CASSDGRGGEKLFF.

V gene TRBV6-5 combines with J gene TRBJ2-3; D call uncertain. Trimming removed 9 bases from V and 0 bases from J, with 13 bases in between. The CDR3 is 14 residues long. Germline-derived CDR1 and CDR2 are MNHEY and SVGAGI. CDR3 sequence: CASRIGLSTDTQYF. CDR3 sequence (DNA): TGTGCCAGTCGGATTGGGCTTAGCACAGATACGCAGTATTTT.

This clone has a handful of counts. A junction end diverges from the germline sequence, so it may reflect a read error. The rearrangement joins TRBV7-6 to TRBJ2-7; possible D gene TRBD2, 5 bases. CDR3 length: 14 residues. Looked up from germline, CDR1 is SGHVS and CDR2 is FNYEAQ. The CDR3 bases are TGTGCTAGCAGCCCCGGGATCCAAACCTACGAGCAGTACTTC. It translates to CASSPGIQTYEQYF.

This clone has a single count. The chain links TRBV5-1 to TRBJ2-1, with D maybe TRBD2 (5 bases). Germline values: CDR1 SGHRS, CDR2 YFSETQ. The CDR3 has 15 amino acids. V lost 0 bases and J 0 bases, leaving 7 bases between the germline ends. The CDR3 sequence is CASSLVRDSYNEQFF. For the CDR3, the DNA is TGCGCCAGCAGCTTGGTCCGGGACTCCTACAATGAGCAGTTCTTC.

CDR3 bases: TGTGCCAGCACCCACTCGGAGGGACAGGGTCATGAAAAACTGTTTTTT. Amino acids: CASTHSEGQGHEKLFF. V usage is TRBV6-4 and J usage is TRBJ1-4; TRBD1 aligns across 9 bases. Losses at the gene ends were 7 bases for V and 6 bases for J; bases not matched to a gene: 12. This CDR3 has 16 amino acids. CDR1 and CDR2 (germline): MRHNA, SNTAGT.

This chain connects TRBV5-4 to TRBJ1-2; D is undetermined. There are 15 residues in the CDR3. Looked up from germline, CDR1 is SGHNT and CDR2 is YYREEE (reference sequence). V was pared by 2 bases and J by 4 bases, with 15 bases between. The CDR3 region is CASSLSFRVFYGYTF. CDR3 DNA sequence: TGTGCCAGCAGCTTATCCTTTAGGGTATTCTATGGCTACACCTTC.

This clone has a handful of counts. CDR3 coding DNA: TGTGCCAGTAGTATCGCTCGGCGGGGTGAAGCAGATACGCAGTATTTT. This encodes CASSIARRGEADTQYF. The chain joins TRBV19 to TRBJ2-3; D perhaps matches TRBD2 (6 bases). Germline CDR1 and CDR2: LNHDA and SQIVND (reference sequence). Trimming removed 3 bases from V and 4 bases from J, with 17 bases in between. This CDR3 is 16 amino acids long. The variable domain in full, completed from reference TRBV19 and TRBJ2-3, reads DGGITQSPKYLFRKEGQNVTLSCEQNLNHDAMYWYRQDPGQGLRLIYYSQIVNDFQKGDIAEGYSVSREKKESFPLTVTSAQKNPTAFYLCASSIARRGEADTQYFGPGTRLTVL.

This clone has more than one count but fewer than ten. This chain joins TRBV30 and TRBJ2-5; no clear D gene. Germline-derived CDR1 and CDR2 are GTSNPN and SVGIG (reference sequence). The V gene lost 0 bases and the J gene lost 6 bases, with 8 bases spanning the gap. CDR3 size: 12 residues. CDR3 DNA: TGTGCCTGGAGTGTAAGTTGGCAGACCCAGTACTTC. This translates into CAWSVSWQTQYF.

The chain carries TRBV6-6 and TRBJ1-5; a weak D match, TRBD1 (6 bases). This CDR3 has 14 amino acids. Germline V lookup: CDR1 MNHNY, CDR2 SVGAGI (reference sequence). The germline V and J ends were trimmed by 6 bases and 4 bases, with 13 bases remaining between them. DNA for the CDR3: TGTGCCAGCAGCCTTACAGGGCTAAATCAGCCCCAGCATTTT. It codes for CASSLTGLNQPQHF.

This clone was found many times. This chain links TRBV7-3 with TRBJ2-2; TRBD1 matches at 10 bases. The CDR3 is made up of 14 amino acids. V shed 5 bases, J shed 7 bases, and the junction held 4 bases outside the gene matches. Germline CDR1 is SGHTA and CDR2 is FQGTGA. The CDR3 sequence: CASSRQGANGELFF. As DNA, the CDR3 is TGTGCCAGCAGCAGACAGGGGGCGAACGGGGAGCTGTTTTTT.

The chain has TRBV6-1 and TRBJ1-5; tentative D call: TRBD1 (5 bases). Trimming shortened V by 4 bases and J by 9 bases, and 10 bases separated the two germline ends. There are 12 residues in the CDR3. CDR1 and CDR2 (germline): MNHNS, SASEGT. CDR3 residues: CASSANRRPQHF. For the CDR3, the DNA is TGTGCCAGCAGTGCCAACAGGAGGCCCCAGCATTTT.